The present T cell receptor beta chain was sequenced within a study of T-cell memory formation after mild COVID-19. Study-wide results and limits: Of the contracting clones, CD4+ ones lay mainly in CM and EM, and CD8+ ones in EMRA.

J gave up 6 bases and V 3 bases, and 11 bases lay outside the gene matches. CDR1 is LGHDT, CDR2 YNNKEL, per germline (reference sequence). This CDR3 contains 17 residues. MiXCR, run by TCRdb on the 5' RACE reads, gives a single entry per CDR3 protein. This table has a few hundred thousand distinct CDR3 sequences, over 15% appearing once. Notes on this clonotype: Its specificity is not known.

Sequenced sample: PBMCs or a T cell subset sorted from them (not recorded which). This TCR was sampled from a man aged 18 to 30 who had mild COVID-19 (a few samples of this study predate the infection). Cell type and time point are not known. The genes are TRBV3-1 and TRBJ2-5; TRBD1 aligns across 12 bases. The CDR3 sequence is CASSHAAGTGGVKTQYF. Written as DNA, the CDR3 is TGTGCCAGCAGCCATGCAGCCGGGACAGGGGGCGTGAAGACCCAGTACTTC.